One T cell receptor (beta chain) is described in this entry. The CDR3 covers 13 residues. V lost 3 bases, J lost 0 bases, and 8 bases lay in between. Per germline, CDR1 SQVTM and CDR2 ANQGSEA. Sample treatment: oral pan-JAK inhibitor, 5-10 mg twice daily. This sample is drawn from a study of CD8+ T cells in alopecia areata. Sequencing templates came from extracted RNA that was reverse transcribed into cDNA. Sequenced by immunoSEQ multiplex PCR; TCRdb stores in-frame clones only, minus some. The sample has 190,000 or so clones, 58% seen once. The source material was CD8+ T cells sorted from blood, sampled at week 24, from a patient treated with tofacitinib. V gene TRBV29-1 combines with J gene TRBJ1-2; possible D gene TRBD1, 6 bases. This TCR was recovered from a human donor with alopecia areata. As DNA, the CDR3 is TGCAGCGTTGAGGGGGGCGCTAACTATGGCTACACCTTC. Protein product: CSVEGGANYGYTF.